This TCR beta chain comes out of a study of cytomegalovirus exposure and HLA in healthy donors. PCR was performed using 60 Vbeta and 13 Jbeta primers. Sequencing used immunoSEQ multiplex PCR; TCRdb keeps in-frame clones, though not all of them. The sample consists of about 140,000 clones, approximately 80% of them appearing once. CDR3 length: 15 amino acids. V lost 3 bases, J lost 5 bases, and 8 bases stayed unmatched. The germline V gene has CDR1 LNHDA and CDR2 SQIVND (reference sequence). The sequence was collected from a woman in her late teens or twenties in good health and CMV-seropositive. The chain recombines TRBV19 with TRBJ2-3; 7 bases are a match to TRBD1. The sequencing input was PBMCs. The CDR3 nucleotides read TGTGCCAGTAGTATTTGGACAGGACGAGGAGATACGCAGTATTTT. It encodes CASSIWTGRGDTQYF.